The source of this T cell receptor (beta chain) is a study of early T cells in non-severe SARS-CoV-2 infection. cDNA molecules, individually, were tagged with unique molecular identifiers. Each CDR3 protein gets one entry after TCRdb re-called the 5' RACE reads with MiXCR. This sample carries tens of thousands of distinct CDR3 sequences, 5.6% of them seen once, and the ten largest clones take about 6.8%. This clonotype was recorded many times. The CDR3 spans 12 residues. Trimming took off 4 bases at V and 1 base at J, with 2 bases between the two ends. CDR1 SNHLY and CDR2 FYNNEI come from the germline V gene.

The V and J genes are TRBV2 and TRBJ1-5; D is uncertain. The origin of this receptor is an adult who was a healthcare worker with PCR-confirmed SARS-CoV-2 infection or an uninfected control (not recorded which). Sample: whole blood. CDR3 coding DNA: TGTGCCAGCAGTGTCAGCAATCAGCCCCAGCATTTT. Translating it yields CASSVSNQPQHF.